By sample share, the clone carrying this T cell receptor beta chain is medium-sized. The antigen is unknown. The record originates from a study of stem cell transplantation in POMP-related autoinflammatory disease. Study details: Defective thymoproteasomes were hypothesized to impair CD8+ T-cell positive selection. Pre-transplant patients had naive-skewed CD4+ T cells and few CD8+ T cells. Overall study results and limits: Unique TRB V-J gene pairings were limited in number in patients with PRAID. A trend toward lower repertoire diversity and greater clonality appeared in every analyzed T-cell subset of PRAID patients.

The CDR3 spans 14 residues. The germline V gene has CDR1 MDHEN and CDR2 SYDVKM. The V gene lost 3 bases and the J gene lost 0 bases, with 9 bases spanning the gap. Sequenced by immunoSEQ multiplex PCR; TCRdb stores in-frame clones only, minus some. In the table there are about 11,000 clones, about 88% of which are singletons. The V call is TRBV28, the J call TRBJ2-7; possible D gene TRBD1, 5 bases. The origin of this receptor is a human donor with POMP-related autoinflammation and immune dysregulation (PRAID). The sequencing used CD8+ T cells from PBMCs, collected before stem cell transplantation. The CDR3 spells CASSFSDNSYEQYF. As DNA, the CDR3 is TGTGCCAGCAGTTTCTCGGACAACTCCTACGAGCAGTACTTC.